This TCR beta chain stems from a study of cytomegalovirus exposure and HLA in healthy donors. Whole-study results and caveats: Researchers reported that a few CMV-associated chains were confirmed in vitro as CMV antigen-specific. Within the roughly 120 validation repertoires, first-cohort TCR clusters tended to co-occur, according to a later analysis.

Profiling relied on immunoSEQ multiplex PCR, and the TCRdb table lists in-frame clones only, not all of them. Altogether some 110,000 clones are present, about 87% being singletons, with the ten largest covering about 1.7%. About this clone: Antigen specificity is unknown.

The CDR3 covers 15 residues. The V gene's germline CDR1 is GTSNPN and CDR2 SVGIG (reference sequence). Trimming shortened V by 4 bases and J by 6 bases, and 19 bases separated the two germline ends. This clonotype was obtained from a man younger than 35 in good health and CMV-seronegative. This sequence joins TRBV30 and TRBJ2-1; no clear D gene. The sample comprised PBMCs. The CDR3 coding sequence is TGTGCCTGGATCCCCGATTACGTTGGCCGCAATGAGCAGTTCTTC. Amino acid sequence: CAWIPDYVGRNEQFF.